A single sample gave rise to the 29 T cell receptor beta chains below, sequenced in a study of PD-1 blockade in classical Hodgkin lymphoma. Time point specified: cycle 4 day 1 (C4D1), after 6 weeks of nivolumab. In every patient, relapse followed autologous stem cell transplantation, while exposure to brentuximab vedotin differed. Out of thawed PBMCs, magnetic negative selection purified CD4+ T cells. Repertoires were generated with immunoSEQ multiplex PCR, while TCRdb's copy carries only in-frame clones and drops some. Among 25,000 to 35,000 clones, about 88% were seen once, and the ten largest hold less than 0.5%. The sample here was CD4+ T cells from blood, taken before the fourth cycle of nivolumab. The source is a human donor with classical Hodgkin lymphoma.

The chain carries TRBV4-1 and TRBJ2-5, with 8 nucleotides matching TRBD2. The DNA end is more similar to TRBJ2-7, so the J call may be wrong. This CDR3 contains 17 residues. Looked up from germline, CDR1 is MGHRA and CDR2 is YSYEKL. The DNA for the CDR3 is TGCGCCAGCAGCCCACGGTTTGGGGTAGCGGGGTTCTACGAGCAGTACTTC. Translated: CASSPRFGVAGFYEQYF.

This clone appeared a single time. The V call is TRBV5-1, the J call TRBJ2-3; TRBD1 matches at 12 bases. Germline loops: CDR1 SGHRS, CDR2 YFSETQ. Trimming cost V 3 bases and J 3 bases; bases outside gene matches: 2. The CDR3 runs 15 residues. CDR3 DNA sequence: TGCGCCAGCAGCTCGGGACAGGGGGCGACAGATACGCAGTATTTT. This sequence encodes CASSSGQGATDTQYF. The variable domain in full, completed from reference TRBV5-1 and TRBJ2-3, reads KAGVTQTPRYLIKTRGQQVTLSCSPISGHRSVSWYQQTPGQGLQFLFEYFSETQRNKGNFPGRFSGRQFSNSRSEMNVSTLELGDSALYLCASSSGQGATDTQYFGPGTRLTVL.

The chain uses TRBV10-3 and TRBJ1-2, with unresolved D. V was pared by 3 bases and J by 0 bases, with 26 bases between. Germline-derived CDR1 and CDR2 are ENHRY and SYGVKD. The CDR3 contains 20 residues. The CDR3 region is CAISDPRSSGDYEANYGYTF. The CDR3 DNA reads as TGTGCCATCAGTGATCCCCGGAGCTCCGGGGATTACGAAGCTAACTATGGCTACACCTTC.

This clone was detected only a few times. J is TRBJ1-6 and V is TRBV5-4, with D tentatively TRBD1 (5 bases). Trimming cost V 0 bases and J 8 bases, with 12 bases left between them. Germline V gene lookup returns CDR1 SGHNT and CDR2 YYREEE (reference sequence). The CDR3 covers 15 residues. CDR3 DNA: TGTGCCAGCAGCTTGGGGCCTTCGGGGGATTCACCCCTCCACTTT. Translating gives CASSLGPSGDSPLHF.

The chain uses TRBV28 and TRBJ1-4, with D possibly TRBD1 on 5 matching bases. V was cut by 10 bases and J by 6 bases, with 18 bases left in between. The V gene's germline CDR1 is MDHEN and CDR2 SYDVKM. The CDR3 is 14 amino acids. CDR3 protein: CATKLQGGDEKLFF. The DNA for the CDR3 is TGTGCCACTAAACTCCAGGGTGGGGATGAAAAACTGTTTTTT.

The V gene is TRBV7-2, the J gene TRBJ2-3; 7 nucleotides align to TRBD1. V dropped 6 bases and J dropped 1; count of bases not matched to a gene: 10. Germline assignment: CDR1 SGHTA and CDR2 FQGNSA. The CDR3 totals 16 residues. In DNA, the CDR3 is TGTGCCAGCAGTCCTAAACAGGGGTTGGGCACAGATACGCAGTATTTT. It codes for CASSPKQGLGTDTQYF.

This clone was detected only once. The junction and the germline gene differ at one end; a read error may be behind it. The chain links TRBV10-3 to TRBJ2-2; 10 bases are shared with TRBD2. The CDR3 consists of 18 residues. Germline V lookup: CDR1 ENHRY, CDR2 SYGVKD. The CDR3 region is CAISESSLGLANPGELFF. The CDR3 DNA reads as TGTGCCATCAGTGAGTCTTCCTTGGGACTAGCGAACCCCGGGGAGCTGTTTTTT.

This clone was counted only a few times. The J gene is TRBJ2-7, the V gene TRBV19; TRBD1 matches 9 bases. This CDR3 has 13 amino acids. Germline assignment: CDR1 LNHDA and CDR2 SQIVND (reference sequence). V was clipped by 6 bases and J by 6 bases; unmatched bases: 6. The CDR3 here is CASSEGQGGEQYF. CDR3 DNA: TGTGCCAGTAGCGAGGGACAGGGTGGCGAGCAGTACTTC. The full variable domain, rest sourced from reference TRBV19 and TRBJ2-7, is DGGITQSPKYLFRKEGQNVTLSCEQNLNHDAMYWYRQDPGQGLRLIYYSQIVNDFQKGDIAEGYSVSREKKESFPLTVTSAQKNPTAFYLCASSEGQGGEQYFGPGTRLTVT.

The chain uses TRBV5-1 and TRBJ2-1, with a tentative D call TRBD2 (5 bases). V lost 4 bases, J lost 9 bases, and 14 bases lay in between. This CDR3 has 13 amino acids. The germline V gene encodes CDR1 SGHRS and CDR2 YFSETQ. CDR3 sequence (DNA): TGCGCCAGCAGCCGACGGGGATTTGGTGAGCAGTTCTTC. It encodes CASSRRGFGEQFF.

The V gene is TRBV27, the J gene TRBJ2-1; 7 bases line up with TRBD2. Losses at the gene ends were 7 bases for V and 1 base for J; bases not matched to a gene: 10. Germline V gene sequence: CDR1 MNHEY, CDR2 SMNVEV (reference sequence). The CDR3 totals 16 residues. The CDR3 loop is CASTSPRAGSYNEQFF. In nucleotides, the CDR3 is TGTGCCAGCACCTCCCCTAGAGCGGGATCCTACAATGAGCAGTTCTTC.

This clone was picked up a small number of times. This chain joins TRBV29-1 and TRBJ1-2; D remains unclear. The CDR3 has 12 amino acids. V lost 3 bases to trimming and J lost 4 bases, with 9 bases between them. The V gene's germline CDR1 is SQVTM and CDR2 ANQGSEA. The CDR3 sequence is CSVERRIYGYTF. The CDR3 nucleotides read TGCAGCGTTGAGCGCAGGATCTATGGCTACACCTTC.

The chain carries TRBV11-2 and TRBJ2-2; 8 bases align to TRBD2. The V segment lost 5 bases and the J segment 7 bases; nucleotides outside the gene matches: 6. The CDR3 extends over 14 amino acids. In germline, CDR1 is SGHAT, CDR2 FQNNGV. The CDR3 coding sequence is TGTGCCAGCAGCCGGGCGGGAGGCATCGGGGAGCTGTTTTTT. As protein: CASSRAGGIGELFF.

This clone was observed a single time. CDR3 residues: CTSRLSRANVLTF. CDR3 sequence (DNA): TGCACCAGCAGATTGTCTCGGGCCAACGTCCTGACTTTC. The V and J genes are TRBV1 and TRBJ2-6; the tabulated D call, TRBD2, remains unverified against the DNA. TRBV1 is flagged as a pseudogene. The CDR3 is 13 residues long.

This clone was recorded a few times. The chain has TRBV28 and TRBJ1-4, with TRBD1 identical over 7 bases. CDR3 size: 15 residues. Germline lookup yields CDR1 MDHEN and CDR2 SYDVKM. V gave up 5 bases and J gave up 8 bases; unmatched junction bases: 11. The CDR3 is CASSPRQGFGEKLFF. The CDR3 region has the DNA TGTGCCAGCAGTCCTCGACAGGGTTTCGGCGAAAAACTGTTTTTT.

The V gene is TRBV5-6, the J gene TRBJ2-7; 9 bases are shared with TRBD1. Germline V gives CDR1 SGHDT, CDR2 YYEEEE. The CDR3 contains 15 residues. With V trimmed by 1 base and J by 0 bases, 2 bases remained unmatched. The CDR3 protein is CASSLWDRDSYEQYF. The CDR3 DNA reads TGTGCCAGCAGCTTGTGGGACAGGGACTCCTACGAGCAGTACTTC. The full variable domain, completed using reference TRBV5-6 and TRBJ2-7, is DAGVTQSPTHLIKTRGQQVTLRCSPKSGHDTVSWYQQALGQGPQFIFQYYEEEERQRGNFPDRFSGHQFPNYSSELNVNALLLGDSALYLCASSLWDRDSYEQYFGPGTRLTVT.

V gene TRBV5-1 combines with J gene TRBJ2-7, with 9 bases lining up with TRBD1. Germline V gives CDR1 SGHRS, CDR2 YFSETQ. The CDR3 totals 16 residues. The junction had 14 bases not matched to a gene; V was cut back by 7 bases and J by 3 bases. The CDR3, as DNA: TGCGCCAGCGGACTCGACGCCCGGGACAGGGACTACGAGCAGTACTTC. Protein product: CASGLDARDRDYEQYF.

The J gene is TRBJ2-1, the V gene TRBV10-3; 9 bases match TRBD2. Germline loops: CDR1 ENHRY, CDR2 SYGVKD. The CDR3 extends over 13 amino acids. The ends lost 6 bases at V and 5 bases at J; junction bases unmatched: 2. The chain's CDR3 is CAISQRGDNEQFF. CDR3 coding DNA: TGTGCCATCAGCCAGCGGGGGGACAATGAGCAGTTCTTC.

The chain carries TRBV5-1 and TRBJ1-4; D unresolved. This CDR3 region has 15 residues. V was cut by 1 base and J by 4 bases, with 11 bases left in between. The germline gives CDR1 SGHRS, CDR2 YFSETQ. CDR3 protein: CASSLLTANNEKLFF. The DNA for the CDR3 is TGCGCCAGCAGCTTGCTCACAGCGAATAATGAAAAACTGTTTTTT. The full variable domain, rest sourced from reference TRBV5-1 and TRBJ1-4, is KAGVTQTPRYLIKTRGQQVTLSCSPISGHRSVSWYQQTPGQGLQFLFEYFSETQRNKGNFPGRFSGRQFSNSRSEMNVSTLELGDSALYLCASSLLTANNEKLFFGSGTQLSVL.

V usage is TRBV27 and J usage is TRBJ2-7; the match to TRBD2 covers 8 bases. With 4 bases clipped from V and 5 bases from J, the junction kept 7 bases outside the gene matches. This CDR3 spans 14 amino acids. CDR1 is MNHEY, CDR2 SMNVEV, per germline (reference sequence). The CDR3 is CASSSGTRSHEQYF. CDR3 sequence (DNA): TGTGCCAGCAGTTCCGGGACTAGAAGCCACGAGCAGTACTTC.

This clone was observed once. V is TRBV28 and J is TRBJ1-3; tentative D call: TRBD1 (6 bases). V was shortened by 6 bases and J by 4 bases, with 13 bases between the two germline ends. Germline V CDR1 and CDR2: MDHEN, SYDVKM. This CDR3 has 14 residues. This chain's CDR3 is CASRYRVSGNTIYF. The DNA for the CDR3 is TGTGCCAGCAGATACAGGGTTTCCGGAAACACCATATATTTT.

The chain joins TRBV4-2 to TRBJ2-1, with 7 bases that match TRBD2. This CDR3 has 17 residues. From germline, CDR1 is LGHNA and CDR2 YNFKEQ. Losses at the gene ends were 0 bases for V and 11 bases for J; bases not matched to a gene: 16. The CDR3 DNA reads as TGTGCCAGCAGCCAAGATGCAATCGGGGGGACTCTAGGGAAGCAGTTCTTC. It is translated as CASSQDAIGGTLGKQFF.

This clone was seen more than once but under ten times. The chain couples TRBV19 to TRBJ1-1; D perhaps matches TRBD1 (5 bases). Trimming shortened V by 9 bases and J by 3 bases, and 14 bases separated the two germline ends. Germline V CDR1 and CDR2: LNHDA, SQIVND (reference sequence). CDR3 size: 13 residues. The CDR3 here is CASKRQPDTEAFF. The CDR3 nucleotides read TGTGCCAGCAAGAGACAGCCCGACACTGAAGCTTTCTTT. The full variable domain, completed using reference TRBV19 and TRBJ1-1, is DGGITQSPKYLFRKEGQNVTLSCEQNLNHDAMYWYRQDPGQGLRLIYYSQIVNDFQKGDIAEGYSVSREKKESFPLTVTSAQKNPTAFYLCASKRQPDTEAFFGQGTRLTVV.

The rearrangement joins TRBV15 to TRBJ2-1, with D hard to call. V lost 5 bases, J lost 11 bases, and 10 bases lay in between. Looked up from germline, CDR1 is LNHNV and CDR2 is YYDKDF (reference sequence). The CDR3 is 11 amino acids. CDR3 nucleotide sequence: TGTGCCACCAGCGGTGGGGTCCAGCAGTTCTTC. As protein: CATSGGVQQFF.

This chain connects TRBV5-5 to TRBJ1-5; no firm D call. This CDR3 spans 13 amino acids. V was pared by 3 bases and J by 4 bases, with 8 bases between. Germline V gene sequence: CDR1 SGHKS, CDR2 YYEKEE (reference sequence). The CDR3 DNA is TGTGCCAGCAGCTCTAACATGAATCAGCCCCAGCATTTT. Amino acid sequence: CASSSNMNQPQHF.

The chain employs TRBV29-1 and TRBJ2-3; no clear D gene. The germline V and J ends were trimmed by 6 bases and 0 bases, with 10 bases remaining between them. From germline, CDR1 is SQVTM and CDR2 ANQGSEA. The CDR3 is made up of 13 amino acids. The CDR3 coding sequence is TGCAGCGTGAGATTGGGGAGCACAGATACGCAGTATTTT. Encoded protein: CSVRLGSTDTQYF.

This chain links TRBV25-1 with TRBJ1-2; a weak D match, TRBD1 (5 bases). This CDR3 is built from 14 residues. In germline, CDR1 is MGHDK, CDR2 SYGVNS. Trimming shortened V by 1 base and J by 11 bases, and 17 bases separated the two germline ends. The DNA for the CDR3 is TGTGCCAGCAGTGAATCTACACAAAGGGGACTGTACACCTTC. Translating gives CASSESTQRGLYTF.

CDR3 DNA sequence: TGCGCCAGCAGTGCATACAGGGGGTCAGATACGCAGTATTTT. It encodes CASSAYRGSDTQYF. V and J are TRBV10-1 and TRBJ2-3; TRBD1 aligns across 8 bases. This CDR3 has 14 amino acids. Trimming cost V 4 bases and J 4 bases; bases outside gene matches: 4. Per the germline V gene, CDR1 is WNHNN and CDR2 is SYGVQD (reference sequence).

This chain connects TRBV5-8 to TRBJ1-1; D is perhaps TRBD1 (5 bases). The CDR3 has 16 amino acids. The germline gives CDR1 SGHTS, CDR2 YDEGEE. V shed 2 bases and J shed 4 bases, with 18 bases lying between them. In nucleotides, the CDR3 is TGTGCCAGCAGCTTTTGGCGTGGGGGAGTCATCACTGAAGCTTTCTTT. It encodes CASSFWRGGVITEAFF.

The chain uses TRBV30 and TRBJ2-7; possibly TRBD1 for D (5 bases). The CDR3 runs 14 residues. The germline gives CDR1 GTSNPN, CDR2 SVGIG (reference sequence). V dropped 0 bases and J dropped 4 bases, with 13 bases sitting between them. CDR3 region: CAWSVSRAPYEQYF. The CDR3 coding sequence is TGTGCCTGGAGTGTAAGCAGGGCCCCATACGAGCAGTACTTC.